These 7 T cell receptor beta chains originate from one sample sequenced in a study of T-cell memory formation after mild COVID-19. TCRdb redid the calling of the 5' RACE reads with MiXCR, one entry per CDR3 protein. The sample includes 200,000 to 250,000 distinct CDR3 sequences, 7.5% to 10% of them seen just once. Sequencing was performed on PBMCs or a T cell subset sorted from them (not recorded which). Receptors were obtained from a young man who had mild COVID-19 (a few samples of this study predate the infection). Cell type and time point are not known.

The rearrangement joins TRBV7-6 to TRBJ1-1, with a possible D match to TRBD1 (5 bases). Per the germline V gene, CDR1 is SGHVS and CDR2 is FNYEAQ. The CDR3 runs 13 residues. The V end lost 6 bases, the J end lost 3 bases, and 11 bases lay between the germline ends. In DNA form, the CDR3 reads TGTGCCAGCAGTCCACAGGCGGACACTGAAGCTTTCTTT. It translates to CASSPQADTEAFF.

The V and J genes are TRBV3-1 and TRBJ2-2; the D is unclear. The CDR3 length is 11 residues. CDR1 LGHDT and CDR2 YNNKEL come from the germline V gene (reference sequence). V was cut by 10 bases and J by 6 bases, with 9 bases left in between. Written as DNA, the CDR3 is TGTGCCACCATGGGTCCCGGGGAGCTGTTTTTT. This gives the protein CATMGPGELFF.

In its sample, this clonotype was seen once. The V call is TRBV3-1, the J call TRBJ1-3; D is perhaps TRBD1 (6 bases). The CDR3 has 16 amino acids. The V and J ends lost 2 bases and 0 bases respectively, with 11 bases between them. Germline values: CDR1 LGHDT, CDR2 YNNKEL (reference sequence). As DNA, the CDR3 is TGTGCCAGCAGCCAACCGACAGGCAGCTCTGGAAACACCATATATTTT. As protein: CASSQPTGSSGNTIYF. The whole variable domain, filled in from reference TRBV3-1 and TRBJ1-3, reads DTAVSQTPKYLVTQMGNDKSIKCEQNLGHDTMYWYKQDSKKFLKIMFSYNNKELIINETVPNRFSPKSPDKAHLNLHINSLELGDSAVYFCASSQPTGSSGNTIYFGEGSWLTVV.

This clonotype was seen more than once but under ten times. The CDR3 coding sequence is TGTGCCAGCAGTTTATGGTGGGGGGGGAACTACGAGCAGTACTTC. Translation: CASSLWWGGNYEQYF. The V and J genes are TRBV27 and TRBJ2-7; TRBD2 matches 7 bases. Germline V gives CDR1 MNHEY, CDR2 SMNVEV (reference sequence). CDR3 length equals 15 residues. The junction had 6 bases not matched to a gene; V was cut back by 1 base and J by 3 bases.

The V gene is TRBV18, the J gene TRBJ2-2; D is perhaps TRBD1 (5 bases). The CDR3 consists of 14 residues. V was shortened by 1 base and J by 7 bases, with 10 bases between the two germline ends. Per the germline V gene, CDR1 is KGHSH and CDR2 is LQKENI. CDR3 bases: TGTGCCAGCTCACCACAAGGGGTCGGCGGGGAGCTGTTTTTT. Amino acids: CASSPQGVGGELFF.

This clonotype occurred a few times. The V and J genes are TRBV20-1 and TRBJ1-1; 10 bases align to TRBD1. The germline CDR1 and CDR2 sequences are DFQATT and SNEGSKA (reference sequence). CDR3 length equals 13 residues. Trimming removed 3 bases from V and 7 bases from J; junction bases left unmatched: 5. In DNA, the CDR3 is TGCAGTGCTAGGACAGGGGGCGGAATTGAAGCTTTCTTT. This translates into CSARTGGGIEAFF.

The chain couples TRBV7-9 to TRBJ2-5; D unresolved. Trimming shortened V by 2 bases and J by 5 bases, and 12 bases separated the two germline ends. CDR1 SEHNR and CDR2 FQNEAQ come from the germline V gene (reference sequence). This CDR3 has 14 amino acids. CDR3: CASSLSGSTETQYF. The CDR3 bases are TGTGCCAGCAGCTTATCCGGCTCCACGGAGACCCAGTACTTC.